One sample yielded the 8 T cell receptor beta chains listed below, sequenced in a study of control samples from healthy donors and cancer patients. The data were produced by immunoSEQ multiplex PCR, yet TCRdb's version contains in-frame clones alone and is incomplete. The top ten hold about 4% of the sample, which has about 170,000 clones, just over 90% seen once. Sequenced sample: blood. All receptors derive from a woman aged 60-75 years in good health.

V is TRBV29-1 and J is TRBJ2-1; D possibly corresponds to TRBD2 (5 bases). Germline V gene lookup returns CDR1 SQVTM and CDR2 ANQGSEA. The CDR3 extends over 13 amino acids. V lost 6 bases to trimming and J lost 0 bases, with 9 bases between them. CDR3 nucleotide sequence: TGCAGCGTACGACGGGGCTCCTACAATGAGCAGTTCTTC. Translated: CSVRRGSYNEQFF.

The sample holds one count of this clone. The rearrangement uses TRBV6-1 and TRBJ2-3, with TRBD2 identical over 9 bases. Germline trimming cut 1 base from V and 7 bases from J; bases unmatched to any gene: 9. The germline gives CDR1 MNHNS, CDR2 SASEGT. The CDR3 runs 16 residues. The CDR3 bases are TGTGCCAGCAGTGAAGAGGGCGGGGGGGCGGCGAATACGCAGTATTTT. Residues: CASSEEGGGAANTQYF.

The CDR3 region has the DNA TGTGCCAGCAGCACAAAGCCGGGGGGCAGCAATCAGCCCCAGCATTTT. Its translation: CASSTKPGGSNQPQHF. The V gene is TRBV11-3, the J gene TRBJ1-5, with a weak D call TRBD1 (6 bases). Looked up from germline, CDR1 is SGHNT and CDR2 is YENEEA. The ends were cut back, 5 bases at V and 1 base at J, with 15 bases in the middle. This CDR3 is 16 amino acids long.

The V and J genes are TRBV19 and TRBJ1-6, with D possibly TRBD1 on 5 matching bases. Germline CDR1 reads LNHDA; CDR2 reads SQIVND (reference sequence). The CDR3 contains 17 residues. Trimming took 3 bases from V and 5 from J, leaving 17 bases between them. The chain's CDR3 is CASSIPRTGLNNSPLHF. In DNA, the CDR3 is TGTGCCAGTAGTATTCCCAGGACGGGGCTGAATAATTCACCCCTCCACTTT.

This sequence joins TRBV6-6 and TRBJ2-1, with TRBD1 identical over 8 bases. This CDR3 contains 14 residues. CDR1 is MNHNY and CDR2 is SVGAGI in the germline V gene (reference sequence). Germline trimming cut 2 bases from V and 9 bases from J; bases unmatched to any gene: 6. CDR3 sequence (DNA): TGTGCCAGCAGTTACCAAGGACAGGGCGGTGAGCAGTTCTTC. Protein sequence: CASSYQGQGGEQFF.

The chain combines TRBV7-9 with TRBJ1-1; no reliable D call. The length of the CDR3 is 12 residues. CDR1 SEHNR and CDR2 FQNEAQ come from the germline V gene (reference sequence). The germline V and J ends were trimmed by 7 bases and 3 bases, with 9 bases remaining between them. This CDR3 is CASTFADTEAFF. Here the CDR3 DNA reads TGTGCCAGCACCTTTGCGGACACTGAAGCTTTCTTT.

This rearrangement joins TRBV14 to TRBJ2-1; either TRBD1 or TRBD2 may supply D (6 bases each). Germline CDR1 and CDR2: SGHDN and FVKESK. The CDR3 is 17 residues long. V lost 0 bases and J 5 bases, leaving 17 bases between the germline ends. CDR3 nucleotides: TGTGCCAGCAGCCAAGACCCCGGGGGCGTAAAACACAATGAGCAGTTCTTC. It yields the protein CASSQDPGGVKHNEQFF.

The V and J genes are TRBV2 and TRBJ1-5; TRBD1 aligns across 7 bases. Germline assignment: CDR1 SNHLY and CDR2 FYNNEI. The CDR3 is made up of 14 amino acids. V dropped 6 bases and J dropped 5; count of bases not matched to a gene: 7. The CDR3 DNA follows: TGTGCCAGCAGGGTGACAGGGATCGATCAGCCCCAGCATTTT. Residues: CASRVTGIDQPQHF.